The entry that follows covers one TCR beta chain sequence. The target antigen is unknown. The naive CD8 population came from CD45RO-negative cells selected for CCR7, without terminally differentiated effector memory CD45RA+ cells. The data were obtained in a study of shared clonotypes between healthy human individuals. Overall study results and limits: Sequencing depth was expected to affect clonotype sharing among donors. The represented genetic and exposure-history diversity was limited by the small number of donors. Sharing across a few donors was seen in approximately 5.2% of naive CD4 clonotypes. Large depth notwithstanding, sorted-subset sequencing proved incomplete by rarefaction.

The data were produced by immunoSEQ multiplex PCR, yet TCRdb's version contains in-frame clones alone and is incomplete. The sample comprises around 2.1 million clones, around 93% of which are singletons, and 1.5% to 2% rests with the top ten. The CDR3 spans 15 residues. J lost 4 bases, V lost 5 bases, and 7 bases had no gene match. The germline CDR1 and CDR2 sequences are MDHEN and SYDVKM. This clonotype was sampled from a man in his late teens or twenties in good health. Some clones in this sample may be carry-over from other donors' samples. Sequencing was done on a sample of naive CD8+ T cells from PBMCs. V gene TRBV28 combines with J gene TRBJ2-3; 9 nucleotides match TRBD1. This chain's CDR3 is CASSQQGALADTQYF. CDR3 nucleotides: TGTGCCAGCAGTCAACAGGGGGCTCTCGCAGATACGCAGTATTTT.